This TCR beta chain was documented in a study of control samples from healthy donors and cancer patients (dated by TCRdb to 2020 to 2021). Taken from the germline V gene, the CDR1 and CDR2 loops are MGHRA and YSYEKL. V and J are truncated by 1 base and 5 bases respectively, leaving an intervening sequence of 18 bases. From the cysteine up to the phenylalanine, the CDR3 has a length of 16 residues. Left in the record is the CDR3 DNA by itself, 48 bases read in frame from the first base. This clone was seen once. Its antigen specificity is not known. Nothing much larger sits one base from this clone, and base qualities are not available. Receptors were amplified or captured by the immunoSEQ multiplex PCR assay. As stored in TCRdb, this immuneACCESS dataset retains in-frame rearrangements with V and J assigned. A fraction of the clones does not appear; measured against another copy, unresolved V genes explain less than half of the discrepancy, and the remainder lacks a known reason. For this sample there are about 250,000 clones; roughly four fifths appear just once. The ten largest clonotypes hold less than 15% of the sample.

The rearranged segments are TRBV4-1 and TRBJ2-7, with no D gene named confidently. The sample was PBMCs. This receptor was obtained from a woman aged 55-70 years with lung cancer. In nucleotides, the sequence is TGCGCCAGCAGCCAAGGCTTGATGTGGGCGCAGGACGAGCAGTACTTC. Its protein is CASSQGLMWAQDEQYF.